Given below is one T cell receptor (beta chain) in context. Germline V gene lookup returns CDR1 SGHRS and CDR2 YFSETQ. The CDR3 extends over 15 amino acids. J was trimmed by 0 bases and V by 4 bases; bases with no gene match: 6. This entry belongs to a study of T cell changes during pregnancy in multiple sclerosis. Clones were sequenced by immunoSEQ multiplex PCR, and TCRdb holds only the in-frame ones, with some missing. The data show around 100,000 clones, 90% to 95% seen once. The sequence was collected from a female donor with multiple sclerosis, enrolled in a pregnancy study. The rearrangement links TRBV5-1 to TRBJ2-5, with 7 positions matching TRBD1. The material sequenced was peripheral blood, taken before pregnancy. For the CDR3, the DNA is TGCGCCAGCAGCAGAACCGGGACAGACCAAGAGACCCAGTACTTC. Protein sequence: CASSRTGTDQETQYF.